The TCR beta chain under discussion was sequenced for a study of blood T cell repertoires in COVID-19. Across the study: Samples came from the United States, Italy and Spain, spanning acute and convalescent COVID-19.

As processed by the authors: Researchers report that nucleated cell counts were estimated from reference gene primer amplification. The protocol was immunoSEQ multiplex PCR, while the TCRdb copy is restricted to in-frame clones and leaves out a portion. For V, J and clone size, that table is used; D and trimming come from the DNA. Of 25,000 to 35,000 clones detected, about two thirds appear once; the ten largest clones hold 20% to 25%. Germline CDR1 GTSNPN, CDR2 SVGIG (reference sequence). This CDR3 is 14 amino acids long. V lost 3 bases to trimming and J lost 2 bases, with 13 bases between them. The sequencing input was peripheral blood. The V call is TRBV30, the J call TRBJ2-5; weak D call: TRBD2 (5 bases). The sequence derives from a boy between 2 and 10 years old with active or convalescent COVID-19. The CDR3 bases are TGTGCCTGGAGGGCTGAGGGAGATCAAGAGACCCAGTACTTC. It yields the protein CAWRAEGDQETQYF. The full variable domain, rest sourced from reference TRBV30 and TRBJ2-5, is SQTIHQWPATLVQPVGSPLSLECTVEGTSNPNLYWYRQAAGRGLQLLFYSVGIGQISSEVPQNLSASRPQDRQFILSSKKLLLSDSGFYLCAWRAEGDQETQYFGPGTRLLVL.